The source of this T cell receptor beta chain is a study of T cells in Graves' hyperthyroidism and ophthalmopathy. The study's findings and limits: The model foresaw ophthalmopathy a median roughly 6.6 months prior to onset. A model of 13 V-J pairs discriminated ophthalmopathy from stable hyperthyroidism. Most clonotypes expanded in the thyroid (above 0.001) were also present in blood.

There are many counts of this clonotype. The antigen remains unidentified. Researchers took RNA transcripts and amplified the TCR beta CDR3 regions from them. RT-PCR in the first round (using the HTBI primer set) targeted the TCR CDR3. TCRdb reprocessed the multiplex PCR reads with MiXCR, giving one entry per CDR3 protein. The table records roughly 290,000 distinct CDR3 sequences, roughly an eighth of them present only once. Fresh peripheral blood, roughly 9.8 ml of it, supplied the PBMCs. The sequenced material came from blood. The TCR comes from a woman in her thirties or forties with Graves' hyperthyroidism.

In DNA, the CDR3 is TGTGCCAGCTCATCATCAGGTAGCGAGCCCCAGCATTTT. This encodes CASSSSGSEPQHF. The chain combines TRBV18 with TRBJ1-5; D is ambiguous. This CDR3 spans 13 amino acids. V dropped 5 bases and J dropped 8 bases, with 13 bases sitting between them. Germline loops: CDR1 KGHSH, CDR2 LQKENI.